This T cell receptor beta chain was documented in a study of T-cell memory formation after mild COVID-19. On this clonotype: The antigen is undetermined.

Findings of the study overall: Later expanders leaned CD4+, whereas clones that contracted between day 15 and 85 were balanced CD4/CD8.

This CDR3 contains 15 residues. Trimming removed 6 bases from V and 5 bases from J, with 17 bases in between. The V gene's germline CDR1 is MNHEY and CDR2 SMNVEV (reference sequence). With constant-segment primers, 5'RACE yielded cDNA libraries of TCR alpha and TCR beta that carried sample barcodes and UMIs. A single record per CDR3 protein comes from TCRdb applying MiXCR to the 5' RACE reads. The sample holds 350,000 to 400,000 distinct CDR3 sequences, approximately 15% seen once. Sequenced material: PBMCs or a T cell subset sorted from them (not recorded which). This receptor was obtained from a man between 18 and 35 years old who had mild COVID-19 (a few samples of this study predate the infection). Cell type and time point are not known. The chain combines TRBV27 with TRBJ2-1; the D gene is possibly TRBD1 (5 bases). The CDR3 spells CASSSPSTVHNEQFF. The DNA for the CDR3 is TGTGCCAGCAGCTCACCATCGACAGTCCACAATGAGCAGTTCTTC.